This T cell receptor (beta chain) was obtained from a study of neurological immune-mediated disorders. Findings and caveats of the study: Healthy controls had more TCR clonal expansion than multiple sclerosis, which showed the least, whereas HTLV-1-associated myelopathy showed the most. Private repertoires in all groups were suggested by the absence of shared CDR3 amino acid sequences among expanded clones across subjects.

There are many counts of this clonotype. Its antigen is not known. Unsorted libraries were prepared from 2 million PBMCs that had been stored at -80 C. The V segment lost 1 base and the J segment 4 bases; nucleotides outside the gene matches: 6. CDR1 is SGHTA, CDR2 FQGNSA, per germline. The CDR3 loop spans 15 amino acids. The cDNA was synthesized by 5'RACE incorporating 10-nucleotide random UMIs. One entry per CDR3 protein, called by TCRdb with MiXCR from the 5' RACE reads. The sample records 50,000 or so distinct CDR3 sequences, roughly an eighth being singletons. Sequences were obtained from PBMCs. This chain uses TRBV7-2 with TRBJ1-2, with 7 bases that match TRBD1. This TCR derives from a man aged 55 to 70 in good health. Here the CDR3 reads CASSLVQGYSYGYTF. CDR3 nucleotides: TGTGCCAGCAGCTTAGTACAGGGGTATAGCTATGGCTACACCTTC.